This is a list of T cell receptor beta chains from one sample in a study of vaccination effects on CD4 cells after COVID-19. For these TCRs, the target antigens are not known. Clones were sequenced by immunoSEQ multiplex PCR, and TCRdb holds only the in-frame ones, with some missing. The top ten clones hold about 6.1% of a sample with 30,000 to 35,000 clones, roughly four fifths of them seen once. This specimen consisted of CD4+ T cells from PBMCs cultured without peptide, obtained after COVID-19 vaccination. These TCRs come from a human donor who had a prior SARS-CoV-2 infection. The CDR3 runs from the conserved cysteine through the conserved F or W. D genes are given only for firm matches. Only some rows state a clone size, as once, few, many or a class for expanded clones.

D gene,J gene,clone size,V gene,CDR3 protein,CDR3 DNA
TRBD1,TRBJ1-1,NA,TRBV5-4,CASSAGQENTEAFF,TGTGCCAGCAGCGCTGGACAGGAGAACACTGAAGCTTTCTTT
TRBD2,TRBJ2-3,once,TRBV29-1,CSVDGLAGAYTQYF,TGCAGCGTTGATGGGCTAGCGGGGGCCTATACGCAGTATTTT
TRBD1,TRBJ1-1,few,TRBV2,CASSELPGGNTEAFF,TGTGCCAGCAGTGAATTGCCAGGGGGGAACACTGAAGCTTTCTTT
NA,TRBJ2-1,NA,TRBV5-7,CASSYSGPPSSYNEQFF,TGTGCCAGCAGCTATTCTGGGCCCCCGAGCTCCTACAATGAGCAGTTCTTC
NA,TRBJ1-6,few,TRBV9,CASSAGAKGTLHF,TGTGCCAGCAGCGCCGGGGCGAAGGGAACCCTCCACTTT
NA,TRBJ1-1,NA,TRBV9,CASSVLGQPTEAFF,TGTGCCAGCAGCGTACTAGGACAGCCCACTGAAGCTTTCTTT
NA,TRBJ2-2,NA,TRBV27,CASSWGANTGELFF,TGTGCCAGCAGCTGGGGGGCGAACACCGGGGAGCTGTTTTTT
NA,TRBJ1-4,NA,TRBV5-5,CASSLSRIATNEKLFF,TGTGCCAGCAGCTTGTCGCGGATCGCAACTAATGAAAAACTGTTTTTT
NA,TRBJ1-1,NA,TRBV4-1,CASSQVRAGGAFF,TGCGCCAGCAGCCAAGTTCGGGCCGGCGGAGCTTTCTTT
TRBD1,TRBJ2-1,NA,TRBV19,CASSADRGYNEQFF,TGTGCCAGTTCCGCTGACAGGGGTTACAATGAGCAGTTCTTC
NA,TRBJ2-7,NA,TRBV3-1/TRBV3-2,CASSQEREGHEQYF,TGTGCCAGCAGCCAAGAGCGGGAAGGACACGAGCAGTACTTC
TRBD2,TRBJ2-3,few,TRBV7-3,CASSLTGGLVDTQYF,TGTGCCAGCAGCTTAACGGGGGGACTAGTAGATACGCAGTATTTT
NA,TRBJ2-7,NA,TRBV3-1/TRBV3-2,CASSQGWRTLRYEQYF,TGTGCCAGCAGCCAAGGTTGGAGGACTTTGCGCTACGAGCAGTACTTC
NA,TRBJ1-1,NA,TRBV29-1,CSVVQGATEAFF,TGCAGCGTTGTTCAAGGGGCTACTGAAGCTTTCTTT
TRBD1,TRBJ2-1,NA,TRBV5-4,CASSPGTGRDNEQFF,TGTGCCAGCAGCCCCGGGACAGGGAGGGACAATGAGCAGTTCTTC
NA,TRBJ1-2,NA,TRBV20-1,CAVRGAGGYTF,TGCGCTGTTAGGGGGGCGGGGGGCTACACCTTC
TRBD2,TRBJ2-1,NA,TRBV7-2,CASSLSILAGDEQFF,TGTGCCAGCAGCTTAAGTATCCTAGCGGGGGATGAGCAGTTCTTC
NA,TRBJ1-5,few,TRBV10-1,CASSIASNQPQHF,TGCGCCAGCAGCATTGCTTCCAATCAGCCCCAGCATTTT
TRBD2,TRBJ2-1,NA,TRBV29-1,CSVEGHSSGFSYNEQFF,TGCAGCGTTGAAGGCCACTCTAGCGGTTTCTCCTACAATGAGCAGTTCTTC
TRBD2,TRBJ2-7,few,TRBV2,CASRLGLAIYEQYF,TGTGCCAGCAGACTCGGACTAGCCATTTACGAGCAGTACTTC